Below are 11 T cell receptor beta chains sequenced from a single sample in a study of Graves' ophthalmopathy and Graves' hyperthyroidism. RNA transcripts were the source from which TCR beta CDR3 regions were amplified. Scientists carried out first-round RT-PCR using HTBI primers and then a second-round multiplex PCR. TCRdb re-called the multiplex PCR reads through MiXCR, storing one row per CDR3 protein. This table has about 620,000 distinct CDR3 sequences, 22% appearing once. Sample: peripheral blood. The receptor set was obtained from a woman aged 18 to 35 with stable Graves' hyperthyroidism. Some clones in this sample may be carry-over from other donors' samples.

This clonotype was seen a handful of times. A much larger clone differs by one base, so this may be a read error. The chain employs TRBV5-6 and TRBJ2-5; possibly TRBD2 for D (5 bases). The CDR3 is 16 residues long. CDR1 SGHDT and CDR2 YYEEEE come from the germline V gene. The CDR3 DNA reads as TGTGCCAGCAGCTTCCGCTGGGCCTGGGGAGAAGAGACCAAGTACTTC. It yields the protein CASSFRWAWGEETKYF.

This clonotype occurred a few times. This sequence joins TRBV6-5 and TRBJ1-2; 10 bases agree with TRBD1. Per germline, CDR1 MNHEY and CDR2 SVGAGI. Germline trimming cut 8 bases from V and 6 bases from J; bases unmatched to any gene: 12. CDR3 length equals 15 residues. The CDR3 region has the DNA TGTGCCAGCTGTCCCTCGGACGGGACAGGGGATGGCTACACCTTC. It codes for CASCPSDGTGDGYTF.

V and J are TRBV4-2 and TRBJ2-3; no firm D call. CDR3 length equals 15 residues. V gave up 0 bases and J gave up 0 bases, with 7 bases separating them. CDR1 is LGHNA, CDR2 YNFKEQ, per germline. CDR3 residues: CASSQDQASTDTQYF. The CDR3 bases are TGTGCCAGCAGCCAAGATCAGGCCAGCACAGATACGCAGTATTTT.

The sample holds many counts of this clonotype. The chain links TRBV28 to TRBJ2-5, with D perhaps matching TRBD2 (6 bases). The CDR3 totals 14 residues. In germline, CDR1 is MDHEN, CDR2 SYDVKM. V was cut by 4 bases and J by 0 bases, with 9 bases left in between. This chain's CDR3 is CASSYRDYQETQYF. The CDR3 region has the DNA TGTGCCAGCAGTTACCGGGACTACCAAGAGACCCAGTACTTC.

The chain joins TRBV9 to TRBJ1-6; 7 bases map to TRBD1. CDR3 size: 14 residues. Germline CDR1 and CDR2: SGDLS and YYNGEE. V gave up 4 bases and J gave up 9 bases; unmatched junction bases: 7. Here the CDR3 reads CASSSRDRRSPLHF. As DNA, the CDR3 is TGTGCCAGCAGCTCCCGGGACAGACGTTCACCCCTCCACTTT.

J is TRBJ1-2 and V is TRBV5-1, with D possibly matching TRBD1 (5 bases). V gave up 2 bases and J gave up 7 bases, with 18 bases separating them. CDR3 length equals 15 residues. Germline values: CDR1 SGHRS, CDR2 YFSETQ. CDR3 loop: CASSFTSGVRSGYTF. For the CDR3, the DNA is TGCGCCAGCAGCTTCACATCGGGGGTACGGTCTGGCTACACCTTC.

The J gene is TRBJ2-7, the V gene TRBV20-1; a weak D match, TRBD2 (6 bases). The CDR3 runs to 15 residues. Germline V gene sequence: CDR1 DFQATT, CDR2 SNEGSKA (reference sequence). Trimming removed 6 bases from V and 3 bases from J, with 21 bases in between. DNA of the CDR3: TGCAGTGCAACATGGACCTCTGGGAGGTACTACGAGCAGTACTTC. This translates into CSATWTSGRYYEQYF.

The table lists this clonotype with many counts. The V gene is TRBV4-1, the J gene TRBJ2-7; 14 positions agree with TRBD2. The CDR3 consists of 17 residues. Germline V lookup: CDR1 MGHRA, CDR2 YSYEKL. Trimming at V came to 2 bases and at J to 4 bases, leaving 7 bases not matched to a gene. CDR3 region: CASSQPGGTSGRYEQYF. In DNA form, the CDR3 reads TGCGCCAGCAGCCAACCCGGGGGGACTAGCGGGAGATACGAGCAGTACTTC.

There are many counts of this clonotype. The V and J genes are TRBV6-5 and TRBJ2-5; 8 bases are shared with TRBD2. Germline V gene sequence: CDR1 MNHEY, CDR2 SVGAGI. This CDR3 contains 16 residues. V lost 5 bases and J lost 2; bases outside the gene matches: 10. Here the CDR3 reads CASSTSGSTPQETQYF. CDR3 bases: TGTGCCAGCAGTACGAGCGGGAGCACTCCTCAAGAGACCCAGTACTTC.

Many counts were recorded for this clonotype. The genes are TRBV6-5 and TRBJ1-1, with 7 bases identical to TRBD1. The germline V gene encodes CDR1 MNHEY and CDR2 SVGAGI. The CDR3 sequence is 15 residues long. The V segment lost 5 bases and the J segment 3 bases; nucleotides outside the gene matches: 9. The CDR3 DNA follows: TGTGCCAGCAGTATTAACAGGGGCGCTGACACTGAAGCTTTCTTT. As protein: CASSINRGADTEAFF.

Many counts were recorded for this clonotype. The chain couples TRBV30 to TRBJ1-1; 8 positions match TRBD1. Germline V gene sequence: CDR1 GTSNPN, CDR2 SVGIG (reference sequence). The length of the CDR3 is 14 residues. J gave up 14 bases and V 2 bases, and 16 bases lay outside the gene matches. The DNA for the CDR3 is TGTGCCTGGAGTCTCTACACAGGGGGGGTGGAGGTCTTCTTT. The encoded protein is CAWSLYTGGVEVFF.